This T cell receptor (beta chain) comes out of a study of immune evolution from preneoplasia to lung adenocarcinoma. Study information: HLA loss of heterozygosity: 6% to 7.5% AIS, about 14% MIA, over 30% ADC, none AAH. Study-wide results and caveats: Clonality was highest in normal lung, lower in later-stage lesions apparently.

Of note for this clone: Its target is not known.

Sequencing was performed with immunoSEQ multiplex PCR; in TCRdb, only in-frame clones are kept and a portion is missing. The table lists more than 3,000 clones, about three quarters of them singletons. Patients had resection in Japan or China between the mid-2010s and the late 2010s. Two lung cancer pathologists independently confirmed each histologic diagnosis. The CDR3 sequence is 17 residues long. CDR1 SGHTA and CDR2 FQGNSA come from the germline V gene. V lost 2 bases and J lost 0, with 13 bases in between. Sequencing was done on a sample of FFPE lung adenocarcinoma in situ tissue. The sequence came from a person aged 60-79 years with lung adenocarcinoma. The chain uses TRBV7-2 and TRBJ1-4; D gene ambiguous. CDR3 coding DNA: TGTGCCAGCAGCTTAATGTCCAGACCCACAACTAATGAAAAACTGTTTTTT. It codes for CASSLMSRPTTNEKLFF.